Given below is one T cell receptor (beta chain) in context. Its specificity is unknown. The data stem from a study of siplizumab effects on memory and regulatory T cells. Findings and caveats of the study: To unstimulated subsets, only a minor fraction of alloreactive clones could be mapped. Proliferating Tregs from siplizumab cultures lacked functional confirmation of suppression.

Profiling relied on immunoSEQ multiplex PCR, and the TCRdb table lists in-frame clones only, not all of them. The sample shows just over 50,000 clones, about 97% of them seen only once. This receptor was identified in a human donor in good health. Sequencing was performed on naive CD4+ T cells sorted from blood.

CDR3 amino acids: CASSTQGFAKNIQYF. As DNA, the CDR3 is TGTGCCAGTAGTACGCAGGGTTTCGCCAAAAACATTCAGTACTTC. The chain joins TRBV19 to TRBJ2-4; D is perhaps TRBD1 (5 bases). V was trimmed by 4 bases and J by 1 base, leaving 11 bases between them. The CDR3 is 15 residues long. Germline V CDR1 and CDR2: LNHDA, SQIVND (reference sequence).